Listed below are T cell receptor beta chains from one sample, sequenced in a study of control samples from healthy donors and cancer patients. TCRdb keeps only in-frame clones here, not all; method: immunoSEQ multiplex PCR. The sample consists of about 96,000 clones, about 92% of them appearing once. Sequencing was carried out using blood. These receptor sequences come from a man between 18 and 29 years old in good health. Each CDR3 is given without its conserved first and last residue. Each record gives: J gene, V gene, D gene, CDR3 protein. A D gene is named only where the DNA matches it firmly.

J: TRBJ1-2; V: TRBV7-2; D: -; CDR3: ASSREYIYYGYT
J: TRBJ2-5; V: TRBV7-2; D: -; CDR3: ASSFRGPQETQY
J: TRBJ2-2; V: TRBV12-3/TRBV12-4; D: -; CDR3: ASRRKNTGELF
J: TRBJ2-1; V: TRBV2; D: TRBD2; CDR3: ASPKQGIWTSGNNEQF
J: TRBJ1-5; V: TRBV27; D: -; CDR3: ASSLAPNQPQH
J: TRBJ1-1; V: TRBV25-1; D: -; CDR3: ASSFTTEAF
J: TRBJ2-1; V: TRBV6-2/TRBV6-3; D: TRBD1; CDR3: ASSYETGNEQF
J: TRBJ1-1; V: TRBV27; D: -; CDR3: ASRDDGGNTEAF
J: TRBJ1-5; V: TRBV2; D: -; CDR3: AGPDSSNQPQH
J: TRBJ1-2; V: TRBV7-2; D: -; CDR3: ASSVDHGNYGYT
J: TRBJ1-1; V: TRBV29-1; D: TRBD1; CDR3: SASGTGGSTEAF
J: TRBJ1-5; V: TRBV6-2/TRBV6-3; D: TRBD1; CDR3: ASSLTGGTSGPQH
J: TRBJ1-1; V: TRBV3-1/TRBV3-2; D: TRBD1; CDR3: ASSPQTGALRTEAF
J: TRBJ1-2; V: TRBV6-2/TRBV6-3; D: TRBD1; CDR3: ASSYLAGGRGYGYT
J: TRBJ1-2; V: TRBV27; D: TRBD1; CDR3: ASRTGLANYGYT
J: TRBJ1-2; V: TRBV29-1; D: -; CDR3: SVEDQEGYT
J: TRBJ1-5; V: TRBV27; D: TRBD1; CDR3: ASSLGQGDVQPQH
J: TRBJ2-5; V: TRBV12-3/TRBV12-4; D: -; CDR3: ASGRGETQY
J: TRBJ2-2; V: TRBV30; D: -; CDR3: AWDHQPGRAGELF
J: TRBJ1-4; V: TRBV30; D: -; CDR3: AWKGQGNEKLF
J: TRBJ1-1; V: TRBV15; D: -; CDR3: ATSRDSVRMGAEAF
J: TRBJ1-2; V: TRBV18; D: -; CDR3: ASSPDSGLYGYT
J: TRBJ1-2; V: TRBV4-1; D: -; CDR3: ASSQARSLPGQAYGYT
J: TRBJ1-1; V: TRBV18; D: -; CDR3: ASSPNKGQAF
J: TRBJ1-2; V: TRBV12-5; D: -; CDR3: ASGREGFYGYT
J: TRBJ1-6; V: TRBV10-3; D: -; CDR3: AITAGGNNSPLH
J: TRBJ1-1; V: TRBV21-1; D: -; CDR3: ASSRKQNTEAF